This entry lists 23 T cell receptor beta chains sequenced from one sample in a study of blood T cell repertoires in COVID-19. The repertoire was sequenced with immunoSEQ multiplex PCR; TCRdb's copy has only in-frame clones and lacks some. The table shows approximately 430,000 clones, with approximately 90% occurring only once. The sample comprised peripheral blood. The receptors derive from a woman in her twenties or thirties with active or convalescent COVID-19.

The rearrangement links TRBV11-2 to TRBJ1-1; the match to TRBD1 covers 8 bases. Germline V gives CDR1 SGHAT, CDR2 FQNNGV. The CDR3 totals 17 residues. With 0 bases clipped from V and 1 base from J, the junction kept 7 bases outside the gene matches. The CDR3: CASSLDPPGTGNTEAFF. Here the CDR3 DNA reads TGTGCCAGCAGCTTAGATCCCCCCGGGACAGGGAACACTGAAGCTTTCTTT.

This clone was seen a handful of times. The gene calls are TRBV3-1 (or the pseudogene TRBV3-2) and TRBJ2-2, with TRBD1 as a possible D gene (6 bases). The V gene's germline CDR1 is LGHDT and CDR2 YNNKEL (reference sequence). The V end was cut by 1 base, the J end by 4 bases, with 16 bases between. The CDR3 loop spans 17 amino acids. The CDR3 bases are TGTGCCAGCAGCCAAGTTCCAACAGGGTACGGCACCGGGGAGCTGTTTTTT. Amino acid sequence: CASSQVPTGYGTGELFF.

The chain recombines TRBV6-5 with TRBJ2-3; 9 nucleotides align to TRBD2. The CDR3 length is 15 residues. Trimming took 5 bases from V and 1 from J; bases not matched to a gene: 4. Germline assignment: CDR1 MNHEY and CDR2 SVGAGI. The CDR3 coding sequence is TGTGCCAGCAGTACGCGGGGGGGCGGCACAGATACGCAGTATTTT. It specifies CASSTRGGGTDTQYF.

The chain uses TRBV5-1 and TRBJ1-2; 8 bases fit TRBD1. The CDR3 covers 13 residues. V lost 4 bases and J lost 7; bases outside the gene matches: 6. The germline CDR1 and CDR2 sequences are SGHRS and YFSETQ. CDR3 sequence reads: CASSLGQGSGYTF. The DNA of the CDR3 is TGCGCCAGCAGCCTTGGACAGGGAAGTGGCTACACCTTC. The whole variable domain, filled in from reference TRBV5-1 and TRBJ1-2, reads KAGVTQTPRYLIKTRGQQVTLSCSPISGHRSVSWYQQTPGQGLQFLFEYFSETQRNKGNFPGRFSGRQFSNSRSEMNVSTLELGDSALYLCASSLGQGSGYTFGSGTRLTVV.

This clone was seen a few times. The CDR3: CASSYFDRVNEKLFF. CDR3 DNA sequence: TGTGCCAGCAGTTACTTTGACAGGGTTAATGAAAAACTGTTTTTT. V gene TRBV6-7 combines with J gene TRBJ1-4, with 7 bases lining up with TRBD1. TRBV6-7 is classed as an ORF, of uncertain function. The CDR3 spans 15 residues. The V gene end was trimmed by 1 base and the J gene end by 4 bases; junction bases not matched to a gene: 3.

The rearrangement uses TRBV5-4 and TRBJ1-2; D might be TRBD1 (5 bases). The CDR3 runs to 16 residues. CDR1 and CDR2 from the germline V gene are SGHNT and YYREEE (reference sequence). Trimming left V 3 bases short and J 0 bases short, with 15 bases between. CDR3 nucleotides: TGTGCCAGCAGCTCTCCCGCAGAGACAGCTAACTATGGCTACACCTTC. This translates into CASSSPAETANYGYTF.

V usage is TRBV2 and J usage is TRBJ1-5, with 10 bases matching TRBD1. The CDR3 has 15 residues. CDR1 is SNHLY and CDR2 is FYNNEI in the germline V gene. Unmatched junction bases numbered 7, after V lost 6 bases and J lost 5 bases. CDR3 amino acids: CASSPGQGPYQPQHF. CDR3 nucleotides: TGTGCCAGCAGCCCGGGACAGGGGCCTTATCAGCCCCAGCATTTT.

The chain combines TRBV10-3 with TRBJ1-5; D remains ambiguous. V dropped 3 bases and J dropped 4 bases, with 7 bases sitting between them. Germline loops: CDR1 ENHRY, CDR2 SYGVKD. CDR3 length: 13 amino acids. DNA for the CDR3: TGTGCCATCAGTGACGGAGATAATCAGCCCCAGCATTTT. The encoded protein is CAISDGDNQPQHF.

This chain links TRBV7-9 with TRBJ1-2; the match to TRBD1 covers 7 bases. CDR3 length equals 17 residues. Germline loops: CDR1 SEHNR, CDR2 FQNEAQ (reference sequence). Unmatched junction bases numbered 12, after V lost 5 bases and J lost 0 bases. The CDR3 loop reads CASSGESSGQSNYGYTF. DNA for the CDR3: TGTGCCAGCAGCGGGGAGAGCTCGGGACAGTCTAACTATGGCTACACCTTC.

The rearrangement links TRBV7-8 to TRBJ2-7; D uncertain. Germline V CDR1 and CDR2: SGHVS, FQNEAQ. This CDR3 spans 11 amino acids. V was shortened by 5 bases and J by 4 bases, with 6 bases between the two germline ends. The CDR3 DNA is TGTGCCAGCAGCCTGCAGTACGAGCAGTACTTC. Amino acid sequence: CASSLQYEQYF.

The chain recombines TRBV27 with TRBJ2-2, with D tentatively TRBD1 (5 bases). Per the germline V gene, CDR1 is MNHEY and CDR2 is SMNVEV (reference sequence). There are 14 residues in the CDR3. The germline V and J ends were trimmed by 0 bases and 5 bases, with 7 bases remaining between them. The CDR3 DNA reads TGTGCCAGCAGTTTATCGGCAGGGACCGGGGAGCTGTTTTTT. Its translation is CASSLSAGTGELFF.

The rearrangement links TRBV3-1 (or the pseudogene TRBV3-2) to TRBJ1-2, with TRBD1 as a possible D gene (5 bases). The germline V gene has CDR1 LGHDT and CDR2 YNNKEL (reference sequence). Trimming left V 1 base short and J 3 bases short, with 15 bases between. CDR3 length: 16 amino acids. The CDR3 DNA sequence: TGTGCCAGCAGCCAAGGAGGTTTTCGGGGGGACTATGGCTACACCTTC. Amino acids: CASSQGGFRGDYGYTF.

A word on this clone: Other DNA sequences from this sample encode an identical CDR3 as well. The gene calls are TRBV6-1 and TRBJ2-7, with TRBD1 matching 11 bases. Trimming removed 3 bases from V and 4 bases from J; junction bases left unmatched: 2. From germline, CDR1 is MNHNS and CDR2 SASEGT. This CDR3 spans 14 amino acids. This chain's CDR3 is CASSEGTGGYEQYF. The CDR3 coding sequence is TGTGCCAGCAGTGAGGGGACAGGGGGATACGAGCAGTACTTC.

This sequence joins TRBV2 and TRBJ1-2; possibly TRBD1 for D (5 bases). V lost 3 bases and J 1 base, leaving 9 bases between the germline ends. This CDR3 has 14 amino acids. CDR1 is SNHLY, CDR2 FYNNEI, per germline. The CDR3 spells CASSDPTDNYGYTF. The CDR3 coding sequence is TGTGCCAGCAGTGACCCGACAGATAACTATGGCTACACCTTC.

The rearrangement links TRBV18 to TRBJ1-2, with 8 positions matching TRBD1. Per the germline V gene, CDR1 is KGHSH and CDR2 is LQKENI. The CDR3 runs 17 residues. J lost 5 bases, V lost 1 base, and 12 bases had no gene match. The CDR3 protein is CASSPQRGQGFKYGYTF. CDR3 DNA: TGTGCCAGCTCACCACAACGAGGACAGGGTTTTAAGTATGGCTACACCTTC.

Only a few counts were recorded for this clone. This chain connects TRBV19 to TRBJ1-1; D unclear. Germline CDR1 LNHDA, CDR2 SQIVND (reference sequence). This CDR3 has 15 residues. Trimming shortened V by 2 bases and J by 0 bases, and 10 bases separated the two germline ends. The CDR3 coding sequence is TGTGCCAGTAGTATATTAGGAGCAATGAACACTGAAGCTTTCTTT. It is translated as CASSILGAMNTEAFF.

The rearrangement uses TRBV6-1 and TRBJ1-1; 7 bases fit TRBD1. This CDR3 spans 19 amino acids. Germline lookup yields CDR1 MNHNS and CDR2 SASEGT. V was clipped by 4 bases and J by 0 bases; unmatched bases: 17. The CDR3 nucleotides are TGTGCCAGCAGTGGTTGGACAGGCCCATGGGGTATACTGAACACTGAAGCTTTCTTT. Translation: CASSGWTGPWGILNTEAFF.

This chain connects TRBV19 to TRBJ1-3, with D unclear. The CDR3 extends over 13 amino acids. Trimming removed 8 bases from V and 1 base from J, with 9 bases in between. CDR1 and CDR2 (germline): LNHDA, SQIVND (reference sequence). CDR3 nucleotide sequence: TGTGCCAGTTCCCAAACATCTGGAAACACCATATATTTT. Encoded protein: CASSQTSGNTIYF.

The CDR3 DNA reads as TGTGCCAGCAGTGTTACTAGCGGGGGCTCAAGCTCCTACAATGAGCAGTTCTTC. Amino acids: CASSVTSGGSSSYNEQFF. This chain connects TRBV2 to TRBJ2-1, with TRBD2 identical over 11 bases. V dropped 4 bases and J dropped 0; count of bases not matched to a gene: 8. Germline values: CDR1 SNHLY, CDR2 FYNNEI. This CDR3 has 18 amino acids.

The chain has TRBV30 and TRBJ1-6; 7 positions match TRBD1. The length of the CDR3 is 13 residues. Germline CDR1 and CDR2: GTSNPN and SVGIG (reference sequence). V lost 5 bases and J lost 9; bases outside the gene matches: 7. The CDR3: CAWGDSPASPLHF. The CDR3 nucleotides read TGTGCCTGGGGGGACAGCCCCGCTTCACCCCTCCACTTT. Together with reference TRBV30 and TRBJ1-6, the CDR3 gives the full variable domain: SQTIHQWPATLVQPVGSPLSLECTVEGTSNPNLYWYRQAAGRGLQLLFYSVGIGQISSEVPQNLSASRPQDRQFILSSKKLLLSDSGFYLCAWGDSPASPLHFGNGTRLTVT.

This CDR3 reads CASTDRGGVEKLFF. Here the CDR3 DNA reads TGTGCCAGTACCGACAGGGGGGGAGTCGAAAAACTGTTTTTT. V is TRBV19 and J is TRBJ1-4, with TRBD1 identical over 9 bases. V shed 7 bases, J shed 8 bases, and the junction held 8 bases outside the gene matches. Per germline, CDR1 LNHDA and CDR2 SQIVND (reference sequence). The CDR3 covers 14 residues.

J is TRBJ1-5 and V is TRBV27, with a tentative D call TRBD1 (6 bases). The CDR3 sequence is 12 residues long. Germline CDR1 is MNHEY and CDR2 is SMNVEV (reference sequence). V was trimmed by 8 bases and J by 7 bases, leaving 12 bases between them. In nucleotides, the CDR3 is TGTGCCAGCGCAGGGGTTGGCCAGCCCCAGCATTTT. Translating it yields CASAGVGQPQHF.

Only a few counts were recorded for this clone. The rearrangement links TRBV11-2 to TRBJ2-1; 7 bases are a match to TRBD1. Germline CDR1 reads SGHAT; CDR2 reads FQNNGV. This CDR3 contains 14 residues. J was trimmed by 7 bases and V by 8 bases; bases with no gene match: 11. This chain's CDR3 is CASRPTGLTNEQFF. DNA of the CDR3: TGTGCCAGCCGCCCGACAGGGCTAACTAATGAGCAGTTCTTC. Filled out from reference TRBV11-2 and TRBJ2-1, the complete variable domain reads EAGVAQSPRYKIIEKRQSVAFWCNPISGHATLYWYQQILGQGPKLLIQFQNNGVVDDSQLPKDRFSAERLKGVDSTLKIQPAKLEDSAVYLCASRPTGLTNEQFFGPGTRLTVL.